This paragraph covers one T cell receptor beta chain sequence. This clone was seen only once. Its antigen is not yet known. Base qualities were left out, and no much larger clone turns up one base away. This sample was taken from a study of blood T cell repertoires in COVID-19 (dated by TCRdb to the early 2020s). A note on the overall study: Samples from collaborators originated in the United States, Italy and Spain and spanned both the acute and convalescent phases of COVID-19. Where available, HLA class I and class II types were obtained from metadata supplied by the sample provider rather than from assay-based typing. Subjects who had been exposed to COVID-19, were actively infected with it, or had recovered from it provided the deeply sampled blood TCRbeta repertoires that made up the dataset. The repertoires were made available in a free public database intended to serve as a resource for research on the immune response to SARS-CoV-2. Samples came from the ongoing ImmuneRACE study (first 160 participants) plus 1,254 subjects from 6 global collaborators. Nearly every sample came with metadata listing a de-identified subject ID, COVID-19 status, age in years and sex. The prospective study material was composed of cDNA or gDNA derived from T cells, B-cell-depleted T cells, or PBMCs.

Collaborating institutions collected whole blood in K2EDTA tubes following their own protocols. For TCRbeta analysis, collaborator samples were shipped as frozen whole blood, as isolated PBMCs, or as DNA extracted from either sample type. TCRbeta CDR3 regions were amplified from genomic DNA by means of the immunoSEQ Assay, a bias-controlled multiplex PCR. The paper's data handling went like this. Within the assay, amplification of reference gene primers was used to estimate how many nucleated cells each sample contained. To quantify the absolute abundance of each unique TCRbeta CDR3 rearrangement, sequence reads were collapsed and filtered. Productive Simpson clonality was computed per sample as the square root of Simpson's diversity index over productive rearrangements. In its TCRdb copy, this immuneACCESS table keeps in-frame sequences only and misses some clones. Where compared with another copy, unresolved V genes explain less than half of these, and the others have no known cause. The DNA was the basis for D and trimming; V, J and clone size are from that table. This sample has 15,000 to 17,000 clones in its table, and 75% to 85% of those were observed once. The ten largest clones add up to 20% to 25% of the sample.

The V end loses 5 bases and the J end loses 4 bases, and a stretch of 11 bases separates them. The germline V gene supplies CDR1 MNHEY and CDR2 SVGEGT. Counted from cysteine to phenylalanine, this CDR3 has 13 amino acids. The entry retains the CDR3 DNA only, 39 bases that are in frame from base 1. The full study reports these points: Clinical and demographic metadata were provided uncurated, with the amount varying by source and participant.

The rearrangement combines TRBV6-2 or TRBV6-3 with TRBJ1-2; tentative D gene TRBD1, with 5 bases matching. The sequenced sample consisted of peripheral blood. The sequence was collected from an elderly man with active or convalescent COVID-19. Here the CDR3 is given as CASSARDFYGYTF. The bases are TGTGCCAGCAGTGCCAGGGACTTCTATGGCTACACCTTC.